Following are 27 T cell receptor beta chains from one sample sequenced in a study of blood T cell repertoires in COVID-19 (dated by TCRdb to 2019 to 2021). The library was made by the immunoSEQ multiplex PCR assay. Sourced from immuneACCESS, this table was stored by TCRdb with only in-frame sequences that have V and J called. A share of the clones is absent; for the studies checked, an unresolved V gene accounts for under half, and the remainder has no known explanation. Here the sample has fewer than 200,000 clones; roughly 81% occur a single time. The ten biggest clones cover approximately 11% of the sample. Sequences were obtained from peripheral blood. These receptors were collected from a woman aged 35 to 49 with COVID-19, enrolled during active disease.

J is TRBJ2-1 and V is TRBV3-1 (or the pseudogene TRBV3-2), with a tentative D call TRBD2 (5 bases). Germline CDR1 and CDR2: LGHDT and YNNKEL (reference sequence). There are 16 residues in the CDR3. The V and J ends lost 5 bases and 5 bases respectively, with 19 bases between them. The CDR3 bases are TGTGCCAGCAGCTCACCATCGCGAGGGCCCCACAATGAGCAGTTCTTC. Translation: CASSSPSRGPHNEQFF.

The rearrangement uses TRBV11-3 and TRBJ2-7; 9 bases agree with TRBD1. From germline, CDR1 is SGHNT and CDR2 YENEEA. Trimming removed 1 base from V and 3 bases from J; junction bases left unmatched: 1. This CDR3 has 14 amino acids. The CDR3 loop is CASSLGGQGYEQYF. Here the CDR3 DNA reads TGTGCCAGCAGCTTAGGGGGACAGGGCTACGAGCAGTACTTC.

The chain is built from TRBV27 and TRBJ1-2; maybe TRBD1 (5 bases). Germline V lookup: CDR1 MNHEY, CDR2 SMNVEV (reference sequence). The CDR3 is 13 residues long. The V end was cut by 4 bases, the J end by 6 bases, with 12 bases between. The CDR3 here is CASSWGDGDGYTF. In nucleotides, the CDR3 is TGTGCCAGCAGTTGGGGGGATGGGGATGGCTACACCTTC.

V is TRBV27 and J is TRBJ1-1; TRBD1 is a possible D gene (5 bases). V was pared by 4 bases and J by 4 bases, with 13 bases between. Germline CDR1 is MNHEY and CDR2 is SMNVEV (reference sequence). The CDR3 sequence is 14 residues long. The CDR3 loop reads CASSWGEGTTEAFF. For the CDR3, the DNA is TGTGCCAGCAGTTGGGGGGAGGGGACCACTGAAGCTTTCTTT.

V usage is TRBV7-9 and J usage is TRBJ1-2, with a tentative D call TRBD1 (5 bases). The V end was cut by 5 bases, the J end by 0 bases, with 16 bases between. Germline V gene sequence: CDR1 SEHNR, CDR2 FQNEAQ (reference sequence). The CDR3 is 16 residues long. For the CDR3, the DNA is TGTGCCAGCAGCCTGTCCATGGGGGGATCTAACTATGGCTACACCTTC. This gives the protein CASSLSMGGSNYGYTF.

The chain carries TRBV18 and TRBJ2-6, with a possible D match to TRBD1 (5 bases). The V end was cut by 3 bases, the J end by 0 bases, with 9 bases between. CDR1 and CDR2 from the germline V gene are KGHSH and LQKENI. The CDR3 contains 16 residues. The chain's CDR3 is CASSPTGVSGANVLTF. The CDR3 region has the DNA TGTGCCAGCTCACCTACAGGCGTCTCTGGGGCCAACGTCCTGACTTTC.

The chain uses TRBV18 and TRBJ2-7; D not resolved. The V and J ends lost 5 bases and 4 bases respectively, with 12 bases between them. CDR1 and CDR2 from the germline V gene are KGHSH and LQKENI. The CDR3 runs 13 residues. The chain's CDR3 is CASSSASRYEQYV. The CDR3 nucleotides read TGTGCCAGCTCATCCGCGTCCAGGTACGAGCAGTACGTC.

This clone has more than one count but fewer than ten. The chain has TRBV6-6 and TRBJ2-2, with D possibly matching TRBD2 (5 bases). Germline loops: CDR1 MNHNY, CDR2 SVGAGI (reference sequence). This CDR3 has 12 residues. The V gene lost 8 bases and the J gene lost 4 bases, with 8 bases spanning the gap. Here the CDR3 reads CASGSATGELFF. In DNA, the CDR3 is TGTGCCAGCGGTAGCGCCACCGGGGAGCTGTTTTTT.

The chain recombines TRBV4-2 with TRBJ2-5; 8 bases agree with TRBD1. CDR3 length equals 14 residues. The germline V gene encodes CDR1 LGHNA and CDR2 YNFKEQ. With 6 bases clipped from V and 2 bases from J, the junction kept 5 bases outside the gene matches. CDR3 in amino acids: CASSVTGAQETQYF. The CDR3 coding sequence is TGTGCCAGCAGTGTGACAGGGGCGCAAGAGACCCAGTACTTC.

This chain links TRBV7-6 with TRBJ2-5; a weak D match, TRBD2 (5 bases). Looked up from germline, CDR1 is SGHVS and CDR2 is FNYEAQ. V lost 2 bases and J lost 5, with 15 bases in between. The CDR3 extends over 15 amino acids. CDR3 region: CASSLNPGSWETQYF. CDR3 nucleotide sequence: TGTGCCAGCAGCTTAAACCCGGGAAGTTGGGAGACCCAGTACTTC. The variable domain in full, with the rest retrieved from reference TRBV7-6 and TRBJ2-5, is GAGVSQSPRYKVTKRGQDVALRCDPISGHVSLYWYRQALGQGPEFLTYFNYEAQQDKSGLPNDRFSAERPEGSISTLTIQRTEQRDSAMYRCASSLNPGSWETQYFGPGTRLLVL.

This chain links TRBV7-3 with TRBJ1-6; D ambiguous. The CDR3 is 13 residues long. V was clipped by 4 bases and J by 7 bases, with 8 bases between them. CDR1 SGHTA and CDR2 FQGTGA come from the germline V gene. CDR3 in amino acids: CASSYHRNSPLHF. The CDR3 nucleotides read TGTGCCAGCAGCTACCACAGAAATTCACCCCTCCACTTT.

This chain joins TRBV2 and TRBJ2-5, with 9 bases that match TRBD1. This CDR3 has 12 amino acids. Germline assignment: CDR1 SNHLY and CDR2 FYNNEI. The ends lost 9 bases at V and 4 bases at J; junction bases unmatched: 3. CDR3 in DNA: TGTGCCAGAGAGACAGGGGGAGAGACCCAGTACTTC. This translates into CARETGGETQYF.

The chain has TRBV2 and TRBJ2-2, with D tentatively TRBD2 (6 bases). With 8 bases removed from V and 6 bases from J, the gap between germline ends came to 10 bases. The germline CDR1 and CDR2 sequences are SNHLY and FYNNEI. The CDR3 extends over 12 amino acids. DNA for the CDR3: TGTGCCAGCGGGGAGGTCCCCGGGGAGCTGTTTTTT. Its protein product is CASGEVPGELFF.

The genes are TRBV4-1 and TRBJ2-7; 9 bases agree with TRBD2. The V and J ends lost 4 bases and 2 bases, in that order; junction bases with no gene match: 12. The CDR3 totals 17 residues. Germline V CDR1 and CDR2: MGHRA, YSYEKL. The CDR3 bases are TGCGCCAGCAGCCTTCGACCGGGGGCGGGAGGGACCTACGAGCAGTACTTC. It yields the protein CASSLRPGAGGTYEQYF.

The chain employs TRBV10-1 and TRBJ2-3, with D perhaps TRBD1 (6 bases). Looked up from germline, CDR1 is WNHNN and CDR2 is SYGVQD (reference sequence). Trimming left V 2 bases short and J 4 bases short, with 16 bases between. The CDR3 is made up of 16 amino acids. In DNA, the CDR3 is TGCGCCAGCAGTGAGGCCACGGGACAATTGCCAGATACGCAGTATTTT. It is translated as CASSEATGQLPDTQYF.

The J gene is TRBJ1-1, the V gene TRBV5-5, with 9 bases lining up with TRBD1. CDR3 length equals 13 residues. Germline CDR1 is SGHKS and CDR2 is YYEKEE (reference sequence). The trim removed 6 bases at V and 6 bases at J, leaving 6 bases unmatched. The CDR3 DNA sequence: TGTGCCAGCATTGCCAGACAGGGGGCTGAAGCTTTCTTT. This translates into CASIARQGAEAFF.

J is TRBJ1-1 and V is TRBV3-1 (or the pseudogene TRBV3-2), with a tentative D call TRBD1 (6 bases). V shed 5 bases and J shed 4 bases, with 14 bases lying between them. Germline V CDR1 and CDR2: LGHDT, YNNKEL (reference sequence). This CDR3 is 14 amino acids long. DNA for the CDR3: TGTGCCAGCAGCAGGGGGGGTATTTTCACTGAAGCTTTCTTT. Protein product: CASSRGGIFTEAFF.

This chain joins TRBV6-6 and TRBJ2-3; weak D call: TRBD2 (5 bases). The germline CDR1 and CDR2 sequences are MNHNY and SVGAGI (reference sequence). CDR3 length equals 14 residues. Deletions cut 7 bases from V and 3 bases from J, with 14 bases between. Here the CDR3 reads CASIGRWETDTQYF. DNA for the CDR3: TGTGCCAGCATTGGTCGGTGGGAGACAGATACGCAGTATTTT.

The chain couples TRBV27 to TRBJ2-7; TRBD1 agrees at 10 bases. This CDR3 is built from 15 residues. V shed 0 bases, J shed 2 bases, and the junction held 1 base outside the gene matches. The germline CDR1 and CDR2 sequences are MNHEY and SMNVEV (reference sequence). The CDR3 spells CASSLSGQGAYEQYF. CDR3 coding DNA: TGTGCCAGCAGTTTATCTGGACAGGGGGCCTACGAGCAGTACTTC.

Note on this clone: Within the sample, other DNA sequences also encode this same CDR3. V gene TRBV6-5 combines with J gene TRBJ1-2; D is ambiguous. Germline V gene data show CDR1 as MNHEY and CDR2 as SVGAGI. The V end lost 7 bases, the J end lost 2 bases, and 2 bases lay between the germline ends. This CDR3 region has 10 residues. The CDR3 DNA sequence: TGTGCCAGCACAAACTATGGCTACACCTTC. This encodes CASTNYGYTF.

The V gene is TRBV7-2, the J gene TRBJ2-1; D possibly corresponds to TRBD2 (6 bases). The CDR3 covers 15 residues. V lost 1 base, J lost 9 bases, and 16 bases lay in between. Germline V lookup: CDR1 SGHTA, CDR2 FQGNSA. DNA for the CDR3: TGTGCCAGCAGCTTAGAAACGGGGGTTGTAGTTGAGCAGTTCTTC. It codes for CASSLETGVVVEQFF.

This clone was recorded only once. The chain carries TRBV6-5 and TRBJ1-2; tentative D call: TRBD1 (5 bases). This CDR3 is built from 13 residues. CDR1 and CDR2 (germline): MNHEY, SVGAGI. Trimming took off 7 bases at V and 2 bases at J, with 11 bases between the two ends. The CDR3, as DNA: TGTGCCAGCAAACAGACAGAGAACTATGGCTACACCTTC. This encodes CASKQTENYGYTF.

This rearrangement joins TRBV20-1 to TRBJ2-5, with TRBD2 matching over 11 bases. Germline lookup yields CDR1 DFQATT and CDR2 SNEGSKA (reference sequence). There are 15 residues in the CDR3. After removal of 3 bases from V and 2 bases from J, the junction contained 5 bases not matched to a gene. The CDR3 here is CSASPLAGGQETQYF. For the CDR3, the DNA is TGCAGTGCTAGTCCCCTAGCGGGGGGACAAGAGACCCAGTACTTC.

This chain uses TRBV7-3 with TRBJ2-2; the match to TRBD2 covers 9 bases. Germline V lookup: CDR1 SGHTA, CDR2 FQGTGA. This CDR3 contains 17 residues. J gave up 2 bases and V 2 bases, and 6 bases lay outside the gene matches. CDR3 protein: CASSLGSLAGNTGELFF. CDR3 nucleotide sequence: TGTGCCAGCAGCTTAGGTTCGCTAGCGGGAAACACCGGGGAGCTGTTTTTT.

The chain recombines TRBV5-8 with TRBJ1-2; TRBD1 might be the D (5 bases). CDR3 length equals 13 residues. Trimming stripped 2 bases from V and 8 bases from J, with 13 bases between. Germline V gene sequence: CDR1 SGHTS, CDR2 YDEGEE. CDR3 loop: CASSLKGWGGYTF. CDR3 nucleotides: TGTGCCAGCAGCTTAAAGGGCTGGGGCGGCTACACCTTC.

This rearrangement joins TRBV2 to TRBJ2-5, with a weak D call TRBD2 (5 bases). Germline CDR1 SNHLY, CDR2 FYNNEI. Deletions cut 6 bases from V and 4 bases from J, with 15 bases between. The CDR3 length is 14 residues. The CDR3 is CASSATRLAETQYF. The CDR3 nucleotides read TGTGCCAGCAGCGCTACTAGATTGGCAGAGACCCAGTACTTC.

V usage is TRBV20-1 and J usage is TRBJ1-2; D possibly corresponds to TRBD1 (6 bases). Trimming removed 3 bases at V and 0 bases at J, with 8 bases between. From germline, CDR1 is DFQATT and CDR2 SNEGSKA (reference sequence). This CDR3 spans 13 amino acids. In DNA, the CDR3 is TGCAGTGCTAGTCGACAGGCTAACTATGGCTACACCTTC. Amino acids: CSASRQANYGYTF.